The 9 T cell receptor beta chains in this list originate from one sample, sequenced in a study of blood T cells in healthy people across ages (dated by TCRdb to about 2015). Libraries were prepared through 5' RACE. Sequencing relied on an Illumina HiSeq 2500. The second PCR ran for roughly 7 to 11 cycles and used a J-beta primer mix along with a sample-barcoded 5' primer. The raw public data were reprocessed by TCRdb itself: fastp quality trimming at Q25, MiXCR clonotype calling, in-frame beta chains only. Each CDR3 protein appears once, grouped with its most common genes and DNA. Within this sample are 700,000 or so distinct CDR3 sequences, with around a fifth of them counted one time only. The top ten hold less than 25% of the sample. Input material: blood. These receptors all come from a man between 70 and 80 years old in good health.

This clonotype has more than one count but fewer than ten. V is TRBV4-3 and J is TRBJ1-2; 7 bases match TRBD1. The germline V gene has CDR1 LGHNA and CDR2 YSLEER. This CDR3 is 14 amino acids long. J was trimmed by 8 bases and V by 3 bases; bases with no gene match: 9. CDR3 nucleotide sequence: TGCGCCAGCAGCCATCGGGAGACAGGGAGAGGCTACACCTTC. This translates into CASSHRETGRGYTF.

As DNA, the CDR3 is TGTGCCAGCAGTTTCGCCCCGGACACCTCGACCGGGGAGCTGTTTTTT. Translating gives CASSFAPDTSTGELFF. The V and J genes are TRBV12-3 or TRBV12-4 and TRBJ2-2; weak D call: TRBD1 (5 bases). The CDR3 extends over 16 amino acids. Trimming took off 3 bases at V and 5 bases at J, with 16 bases between the two ends.

The genes are TRBV29-1 and TRBJ1-1; D gene uncertain. Germline values: CDR1 SQVTM, CDR2 ANQGSEA. The V end lost 7 bases, the J end lost 1 base, and 10 bases lay between the germline ends. The CDR3 is 12 residues long. The CDR3 DNA is TGCAGCGGCATAATAGAGAACACTGAAGCTTTCTTT. The encoded protein is CSGIIENTEAFF.

The rearrangement joins TRBV5-1 to TRBJ2-1; TRBD2 matches 7 bases. From germline, CDR1 is SGHRS and CDR2 YFSETQ. Trimming at V came to 4 bases and at J to 4 bases, leaving 8 bases not matched to a gene. The CDR3 has 15 residues. CDR3 region: CASSVASGDYNEQFF. The CDR3 region has the DNA TGCGCCAGCAGCGTAGCTAGCGGAGATTACAATGAGCAGTTCTTC.

This clonotype was picked up many times. The chain employs TRBV6-6 and TRBJ1-2; D unclear. This CDR3 has 10 residues. The germline V and J ends were trimmed by 6 bases and 5 bases, with 4 bases remaining between them. From germline, CDR1 is MNHNY and CDR2 SVGAGI (reference sequence). For the CDR3, the DNA is TGTGCCAGCAGGGATTATGGCTACACCTTC. This encodes CASRDYGYTF.

This clonotype showed up just a few times. The chain recombines TRBV20-1 with TRBJ2-1; D remains unclear. The CDR3 runs to 15 residues. The germline CDR1 and CDR2 sequences are DFQATT and SNEGSKA (reference sequence). V lost 3 bases and J 2 bases, leaving 14 bases between the germline ends. This chain's CDR3 is CSASPPGPAYNEQFF. The CDR3, as DNA: TGCAGTGCTAGCCCACCAGGCCCAGCCTACAATGAGCAGTTCTTC.

The count of this clonotype is one. This chain uses TRBV7-9 with TRBJ1-2; possible D gene TRBD1, 6 bases. The germline V gene has CDR1 SEHNR and CDR2 FQNEAQ (reference sequence). This CDR3 has 15 residues. V was pared by 3 bases and J by 5 bases, with 16 bases between. CDR3 in DNA: TGTGCCAGCAGCTTGGTCGACAGGAGGGGGTATGGCTACACCTTC. Amino acid sequence: CASSLVDRRGYGYTF.

This chain joins TRBV6-6 and TRBJ1-1, with a tentative D call TRBD1 (5 bases). Germline CDR1 and CDR2: MNHNY and SVGAGI (reference sequence). The CDR3 runs to 14 residues. V was trimmed by 7 bases and J by 1 base, leaving 13 bases between them. The CDR3 DNA is TGTGCCAGCACCACCGGGACGGAGAACACTGAAGCTTTCTTT. Translated: CASTTGTENTEAFF.

This clonotype was seen a few times. The genes are TRBV27 and TRBJ2-5; perhaps D is TRBD1 or TRBD2 (6 bases each). V was shortened by 0 bases and J by 3 bases, with 8 bases between the two germline ends. Looked up from germline, CDR1 is MNHEY and CDR2 is SMNVEV (reference sequence). The CDR3 is made up of 14 amino acids. CDR3 coding DNA: TGTGCCAGCAGTTTATCGCGGGACAAAGAGACCCAGTACTTC. Translated: CASSLSRDKETQYF.